One sample yielded the 6 T cell receptor beta chains listed below, sequenced in a study of shared clonotypes between healthy human individuals. Data came from immunoSEQ multiplex PCR; TCRdb stores just in-frame clones and leaves some out. The top ten hold about 0.39% of the sample, which has 2.3 million or so clones, just over 90% seen once. Sequenced input: naive CD4+ T cells from PBMCs. Subset here: CD45RA+ positively selected. These receptors all come from a man aged 18 to 35 in good health. Some clones in this sample may be carry-over from other donors' samples.

The V call is TRBV2, the J call TRBJ1-1; D is perhaps TRBD1 (6 bases). Trimming stripped 4 bases from V and 6 bases from J, with 12 bases between. Germline V CDR1 and CDR2: SNHLY, FYNNEI. The CDR3 is made up of 13 amino acids. The CDR3 nucleotides are TGTGCCAGCAGTGGCCGGGGGCAGGCTGAAGCTTTCTTT. Translation gives CASSGRGQAEAFF. The complete variable domain, with remaining parts taken from reference TRBV2 and TRBJ1-1, reads EPEVTQTPSHQVTQMGQEVILRCVPISNHLYFYWYRQILGQKVEFLVSFYNNEISEKSEIFDDQFSVERPDGSNFTLKIRSTKLEDSAMYFCASSGRGQAEAFFGQGTRLTVV.

V usage is TRBV5-1 and J usage is TRBJ2-2, with D perhaps TRBD1 or TRBD2 (5 bases each). Germline CDR1 and CDR2: SGHRS and YFSETQ. This CDR3 is built from 15 residues. Trimming shortened V by 0 bases and J by 3 bases, and 9 bases separated the two germline ends. The chain's CDR3 is CASSLVGRDTGELFF. In DNA, the CDR3 is TGCGCCAGCAGCTTGGTGGGACGGGACACCGGGGAGCTGTTTTTT.

The chain joins TRBV7-6 to TRBJ2-1, with D uncertain. CDR3 length equals 11 residues. From germline, CDR1 is SGHVS and CDR2 FNYEAQ. The V end lost 8 bases, the J end lost 4 bases, and 6 bases lay between the germline ends. The CDR3 coding sequence is TGTGCCAGCGGTTTTTACAATGAGCAGTTCTTC. Encoded protein: CASGFYNEQFF.

V is TRBV25-1 and J is TRBJ2-5, with D maybe TRBD2 (6 bases). Germline values: CDR1 MGHDK, CDR2 SYGVNS. This CDR3 region has 16 residues. V was shortened by 3 bases and J by 3 bases, with 17 bases between the two germline ends. CDR3 bases: TGTGCCAGCAGTGACGCGGGACTCAACAAAAAAGAGACCCAGTACTTC. Translating it yields CASSDAGLNKKETQYF.

V and J are TRBV29-1 and TRBJ2-1, with 10 bases fitting TRBD2. Germline loops: CDR1 SQVTM, CDR2 ANQGSEA. V was pared by 4 bases and J by 7 bases, with 16 bases of the junction left unmatched. The CDR3 runs to 17 residues. The CDR3 DNA is TGCAGCGTTGGTCTACGGAGCGGGAGGGAGGGGTGGAATGAGCAGTTCTTC. Translation gives CSVGLRSGREGWNEQFF.

This sequence joins TRBV27 and TRBJ2-7, with D tentatively TRBD2 (6 bases). The CDR3 is 17 residues long. Looked up from germline, CDR1 is MNHEY and CDR2 is SMNVEV (reference sequence). Trimming took 0 bases from V and 2 from J, leaving 17 bases between them. CDR3 in amino acids: CASSLSFGRGFAYEQYF. For the CDR3, the DNA is TGTGCCAGCAGTTTATCGTTCGGTCGGGGGTTCGCCTACGAGCAGTACTTC.